Listed below are T cell receptor beta chains from one sample, sequenced in a study of blood T cell repertoires in COVID-19. Data came from immunoSEQ multiplex PCR; TCRdb stores just in-frame clones and leaves some out. This repertoire shows some 14,000 clones, roughly 89% found once; its top ten account for 25% to 40%. Sequenced material: peripheral blood. The receptors stem from a human donor in a cohort sampled during active COVID-19. Both conserved end residues are part of each CDR3. The D gene is left open where the match is weak. Only some rows state a clone size, as once, few, many or a class for expanded clones.

CDR3: CAANWGVGRNTEAFF; DNA: TGTGCCGCCAATTGGGGGGTGGGCAGGAACACTGAAGCTTTCTTT; J: TRBJ1-1; size: NA; D: NA; V: TRBV7-9
CDR3: CAWSVFGGLDTEAFF; DNA: TGTGCCTGGAGTGTATTCGGGGGGTTGGACACTGAAGCTTTCTTT; J: TRBJ1-1; size: NA; D: NA; V: TRBV30
CDR3: CASSPLAGIYNEQFF; DNA: TGTGCCAGCAGCCCCCTAGCGGGGATATACAATGAGCAGTTCTTC; J: TRBJ2-1; size: NA; D: TRBD2; V: TRBV11-1
CDR3: CASSAGTGVYEQFF; DNA: TGTGCCAGCAGTGCCGGGACAGGGGTCTATGAGCAGTTCTTC; J: TRBJ2-1; size: NA; D: TRBD1; V: TRBV27
CDR3: CASSFTYQDNEQFF; DNA: TGTGCCAGCAGTTTCACATACCAAGACAATGAGCAGTTCTTC; J: TRBJ2-1; size: NA; D: NA; V: TRBV27
CDR3: CASSQAAVRVDGYTF; DNA: TGTGCCAGCAGCCAAGCCGCCGTACGCGTAGATGGCTACACCTTC; J: TRBJ1-2; size: NA; D: NA; V: TRBV14
CDR3: CASSQRQYNEQFF; DNA: TGTGCCAGCAGTCAGCGACAGTACAATGAGCAGTTCTTC; J: TRBJ2-1; size: few; D: NA; V: TRBV12-3/TRBV12-4
CDR3: CASSPGTGGNEQYF; DNA: TGTGCCAGCAGTCCCGGGACAGGGGGCAACGAGCAGTACTTC; J: TRBJ2-7; size: NA; D: TRBD1; V: TRBV27
CDR3: CASRRTGEAFF; DNA: TGTGCCAGCAGGCGAACAGGGGAAGCTTTCTTT; J: TRBJ1-1; size: NA; D: NA; V: TRBV11-3
CDR3: CASSLGLAHEQFF; DNA: TGTGCCAGCAGCCTTGGACTAGCCCATGAGCAGTTCTTC; J: TRBJ2-1; size: NA; D: TRBD2; V: TRBV12-3/TRBV12-4
CDR3: CASSFGLGDTDTQYF; DNA: TGTGCCAGCAGTTTTGGACTCGGGGACACAGATACGCAGTATTTT; J: TRBJ2-3; size: NA; D: NA; V: TRBV28
CDR3: CASSDWVQSGLGPHQETQYF; DNA: TGTGCCAGCAGTGATTGGGTTCAGTCGGGATTGGGCCCACACCAAGAGACCCAGTACTTC; J: TRBJ2-5; size: NA; D: NA; V: TRBV6-1
CDR3: CAWSRGRLYGYTF; DNA: TGTGCCTGGAGTAGGGGCCGCCTCTATGGCTACACCTTC; J: TRBJ1-2; size: once; D: NA; V: TRBV30
CDR3: CASSHFRGLGTEAFF; DNA: TGTGCCAGCAGCCACTTCAGGGGGCTGGGCACTGAAGCTTTCTTT; J: TRBJ1-1; size: NA; D: TRBD1; V: TRBV14
CDR3: CASSLQRNTEAFF; DNA: TGTGCCAGCAGCCTACAGAGGAACACTGAAGCTTTCTTT; J: TRBJ1-1; size: NA; D: NA; V: TRBV7-3
CDR3: CASSRDRDEAFF; DNA: TGTGCCAGCAGCCGGGACAGGGACGAAGCTTTCTTT; J: TRBJ1-1; size: NA; D: TRBD1; V: TRBV11-1
CDR3: CASSPGTGDEQFF; DNA: TGTGCCAGCTCGCCCGGGACAGGGGATGAGCAGTTCTTC; J: TRBJ2-1; size: few; D: TRBD1; V: TRBV18
CDR3: CASSQEETRVPYEQYF; DNA: TGTGCCAGCAGCCAGGAGGAGACTAGGGTTCCCTACGAGCAGTACTTC; J: TRBJ2-7; size: NA; D: NA; V: TRBV11-3
CDR3: CASSTYGLAGVGTDTQYF; DNA: TGTGCCAGTAGTACCTACGGACTAGCGGGAGTTGGCACAGATACGCAGTATTTT; J: TRBJ2-3; size: NA; D: TRBD2; V: TRBV19
CDR3: CASSPSQVAYEQYF; DNA: TGTGCCAGCTCACCAAGTCAGGTAGCCTACGAGCAGTACTTC; J: TRBJ2-7; size: NA; D: NA; V: TRBV18
CDR3: CASSDDRGTGSYGYTF; DNA: TGTGCCAGCAGCGACGATCGAGGGACAGGGAGTTATGGCTACACCTTC; J: TRBJ1-2; size: few; D: TRBD1; V: TRBV28
CDR3: CATSGLAGGYTGELFF; DNA: TGTGCCACCAGCGGACTAGCGGGAGGGTACACCGGGGAGCTGTTTTTT; J: TRBJ2-2; size: NA; D: TRBD2; V: TRBV6-6
CDR3: CASSSGWGLMNTEAFF; DNA: TGTGCCAGCAGCTCCGGGTGGGGGCTAATGAACACTGAAGCTTTCTTT; J: TRBJ1-1; size: NA; D: NA; V: TRBV5-4
CDR3: CASSPGLAESTDTQYF; DNA: TGTGCCAGCAGCCCGGGACTAGCGGAAAGCACAGATACGCAGTATTTT; J: TRBJ2-3; size: NA; D: TRBD2; V: TRBV9
CDR3: CASSHGTEEAQYF; DNA: TGTGCCAGCAGCCACGGGACAGAGGAGGCCCAGTACTTC; J: TRBJ2-5; size: NA; D: TRBD1; V: TRBV16
CDR3: CASSITGTGISYNSPLHF; DNA: TGTGCCAGCAGTATTACCGGGACAGGGATTTCCTATAATTCACCCCTCCACTTT; J: TRBJ1-6; size: NA; D: TRBD1; V: TRBV27
CDR3: CASSSDPSGYNEQFF; DNA: TGTGCCAGCAGCTCGGACCCTTCGGGATACAATGAGCAGTTCTTC; J: TRBJ2-1; size: NA; D: NA; V: TRBV5-5
CDR3: CSVEPGNYGYTF; DNA: TGCAGCGTTGAACCAGGAAACTATGGCTACACCTTC; J: TRBJ1-2; size: NA; D: NA; V: TRBV29-1
CDR3: CASTTQAPNTGELFF; DNA: TGTGCCAGCACCACTCAGGCCCCGAACACCGGGGAGCTGTTTTTT; J: TRBJ2-2; size: NA; D: NA; V: TRBV28
CDR3: CASSDGTAGANVLTF; DNA: TGTGCCAGCAGTGACGGGACAGCTGGGGCCAACGTCCTGACTTTC; J: TRBJ2-6; size: NA; D: TRBD1; V: TRBV6-1
CDR3: CASRRLTGTGGAMDTGELFF; DNA: TGTGCCAGCCGTCGATTAACCGGGACAGGGGGCGCAATGGACACCGGGGAGCTGTTTTTT; J: TRBJ2-2; size: NA; D: TRBD1; V: TRBV6-6
CDR3: CASSYGANQPQHF; DNA: TGTGCCAGCAGTTACGGGGCGAATCAGCCCCAGCATTTT; J: TRBJ1-5; size: NA; D: NA; V: TRBV6-2/TRBV6-3
CDR3: CASGQIVSETQYF; DNA: TGTGCCAGCGGGCAGATCGTCTCGGAGACCCAGTACTTC; J: TRBJ2-5; size: NA; D: NA; V: TRBV5-4
CDR3: CASSLGGVSTDTQYF; DNA: TGTGCCAGCAGCTTGGGCGGGGTTAGCACAGATACGCAGTATTTT; J: TRBJ2-3; size: NA; D: NA; V: TRBV7-9
CDR3: CASRRLAGVYEQYF; DNA: TGTGCCAGCAGGCGACTAGCGGGAGTCTACGAGCAGTACTTC; J: TRBJ2-7; size: NA; D: TRBD2; V: TRBV6-5
CDR3: CASSTTVYGYTF; DNA: TGTGCCAGCAGTACAACCGTTTATGGCTACACCTTC; J: TRBJ1-2; size: NA; D: NA; V: TRBV6-2/TRBV6-3
CDR3: CASSLEVGTGTF; DNA: NA; J: TRBJ2-7; size: NA; D: NA; V: TRBV5-1
CDR3: CASSQDPPQLNTEAFF; DNA: TGTGCCAGCAGCCAAGACCCCCCACAGCTGAACACTGAAGCTTTCTTT; J: TRBJ1-1; size: NA; D: NA; V: TRBV4-2
CDR3: CASSRAPAGLSDDEQFF; DNA: TGTGCCAGCAGCCGAGCCCCAGCGGGACTGTCTGATGACGAGCAGTTCTTC; J: TRBJ2-1; size: once; D: TRBD2; V: TRBV9
CDR3: CASSSTSGAYNEQFF; DNA: TGTGCCAGCAGCTCAACTAGCGGGGCCTACAATGAGCAGTTCTTC; J: TRBJ2-1; size: NA; D: TRBD2; V: TRBV7-8
CDR3: CASILGDYGYTF; DNA: TGTGCCAGCATCCTAGGGGACTATGGCTACACCTTC; J: TRBJ1-2; size: NA; D: NA; V: TRBV5-8
CDR3: CASSLSGTGGLTDTQYF; DNA: TGTGCCAGCAGCTTAAGTGGGACAGGGGGCCTCACAGATACGCAGTATTTT; J: TRBJ2-3; size: few; D: TRBD1; V: TRBV7-3